The 9 T cell receptor beta chains given below trace back to one sample, sequenced in a study of T cell responses to AZD1222 COVID-19 vaccine. Sequencing was performed with immunoSEQ multiplex PCR; in TCRdb, only in-frame clones are kept and a portion is missing. The sample carries 150,000 to 170,000 clones, roughly 90% recorded once. The material sequenced was peripheral blood, taken on day 0 of AZD1222 vaccination. The receptor set was obtained from an adult in good health.

Only one count was recorded for this clone. This rearrangement joins TRBV3-1 (or the pseudogene TRBV3-2) to TRBJ1-1, with a weak D call TRBD1 (5 bases). This CDR3 spans 13 amino acids. Germline V lookup: CDR1 LGHDT, CDR2 YNNKEL (reference sequence). Trimming shortened V by 1 base and J by 4 bases, and 7 bases separated the two germline ends. CDR3 coding DNA: TGTGCCAGCAGCCAAGGGCAGGGCACTGAAGCTTTCTTT. The encoded protein is CASSQGQGTEAFF.

This sequence joins TRBV4-1 and TRBJ1-2, with D possibly being TRBD1 (5 bases). Looked up from germline, CDR1 is MGHRA and CDR2 is YSYEKL. The CDR3 loop spans 15 amino acids. V was clipped by 3 bases and J by 5 bases, with 16 bases between them. The chain's CDR3 is CASSQNRDGRYGYTF. CDR3 DNA: TGCGCCAGCAGCCAGAACCGGGACGGACGGTATGGCTACACCTTC.

The chain couples TRBV19 to TRBJ1-4; 9 bases map to TRBD1. The CDR3 is made up of 13 amino acids. Looked up from germline, CDR1 is LNHDA and CDR2 is SQIVND (reference sequence). Trimming at V came to 10 bases and at J to 7 bases, leaving 7 bases not matched to a gene. The CDR3 loop reads CATRDRAGEKLFF. The CDR3 bases are TGTGCCACAAGGGACAGGGCAGGTGAAAAACTGTTTTTT.

This chain uses TRBV28 with TRBJ2-3; TRBD2 matches at 9 bases. Germline CDR1 is MDHEN and CDR2 is SYDVKM. Trimming at V came to 7 bases and at J to 2 bases, leaving 4 bases not matched to a gene. The CDR3 runs to 14 residues. The CDR3 here is CASTAGGITDTQYF. For the CDR3, the DNA is TGTGCCAGCACAGCGGGGGGTATCACAGATACGCAGTATTTT.

The rearrangement uses TRBV3-1 (or the pseudogene TRBV3-2) and TRBJ2-3; D is undetermined. The CDR3 spans 13 residues. Germline V CDR1 and CDR2: LGHDT, YNNKEL (reference sequence). V was clipped by 0 bases and J by 5 bases, with 6 bases between them. CDR3 bases: TGTGCCAGCAGCCAAGACTGGGGAGATACGCAGTATTTT. Amino acids: CASSQDWGDTQYF.

The genes are TRBV19 and TRBJ2-3; TRBD2 aligns across 10 bases. The CDR3 is made up of 16 amino acids. The V gene's germline CDR1 is LNHDA and CDR2 SQIVND (reference sequence). After removal of 5 bases from V and 1 base from J, the junction contained 6 bases not matched to a gene. The CDR3 loop is CASSARTSGGTDTQYF. The CDR3 DNA reads TGTGCCAGTAGTGCAAGGACTAGCGGAGGCACAGATACGCAGTATTTT. Combining the CDR3 with reference TRBV19 and TRBJ2-3 gives the whole variable domain DGGITQSPKYLFRKEGQNVTLSCEQNLNHDAMYWYRQDPGQGLRLIYYSQIVNDFQKGDIAEGYSVSREKKESFPLTVTSAQKNPTAFYLCASSARTSGGTDTQYFGPGTRLTVL.

V gene TRBV6-5 combines with J gene TRBJ1-2, with 9 bases aligning to TRBD1. With 7 bases clipped from V and 6 bases from J, the junction kept 9 bases outside the gene matches. The CDR3 has 14 amino acids. From germline, CDR1 is MNHEY and CDR2 SVGAGI. CDR3 in amino acids: CASMWGQGYHGYTF. CDR3 nucleotide sequence: TGTGCCAGCATGTGGGGACAGGGATACCATGGCTACACCTTC.

This clone was seen a few times. The chain recombines TRBV28 with TRBJ2-2; unclear D gene. V was cut by 2 bases and J by 5 bases, with 6 bases left in between. CDR3 size: 13 residues. Germline V gene lookup returns CDR1 MDHEN and CDR2 SYDVKM. Here the CDR3 reads CASSLARTGELFF. For the CDR3, the DNA is TGTGCCAGCAGTTTAGCAAGGACCGGGGAGCTGTTTTTT.

The chain links TRBV5-6 to TRBJ1-1; the D gene is possibly TRBD1 (5 bases). The V gene lost 4 bases and the J gene lost 8 bases, with 15 bases spanning the gap. CDR3 size: 13 residues. CDR1 and CDR2 from the germline V gene are SGHDT and YYEEEE. In DNA form, the CDR3 reads TGTGCCAGCAGCCCCCCGGGGCAGGCAGAAGCTTTCTTT. Translated, it gives CASSPPGQAEAFF.